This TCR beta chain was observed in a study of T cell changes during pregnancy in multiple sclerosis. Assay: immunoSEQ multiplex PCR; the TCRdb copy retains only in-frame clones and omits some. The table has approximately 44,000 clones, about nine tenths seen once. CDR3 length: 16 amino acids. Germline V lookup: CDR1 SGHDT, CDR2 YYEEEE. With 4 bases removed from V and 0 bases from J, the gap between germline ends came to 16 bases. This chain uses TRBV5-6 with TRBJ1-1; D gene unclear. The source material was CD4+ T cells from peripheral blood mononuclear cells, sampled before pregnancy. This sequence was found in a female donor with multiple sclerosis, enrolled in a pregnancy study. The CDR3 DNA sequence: TGTGCCAGCAGCGGCGTGGGCAGAACCCTGAACACTGAAGCTTTCTTT. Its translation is CASSGVGRTLNTEAFF.